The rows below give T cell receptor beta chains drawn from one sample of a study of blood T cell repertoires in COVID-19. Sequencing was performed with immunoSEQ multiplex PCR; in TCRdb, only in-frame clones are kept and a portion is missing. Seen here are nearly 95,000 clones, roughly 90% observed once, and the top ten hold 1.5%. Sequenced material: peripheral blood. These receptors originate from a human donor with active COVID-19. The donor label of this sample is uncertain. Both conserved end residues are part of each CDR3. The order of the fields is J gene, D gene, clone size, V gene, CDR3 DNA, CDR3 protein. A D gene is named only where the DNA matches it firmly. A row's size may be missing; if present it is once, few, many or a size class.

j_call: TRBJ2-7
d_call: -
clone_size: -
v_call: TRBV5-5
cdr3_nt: TGTGCCAGCAGCTTTTCGTTGAGGGACGAGCAGTACTTC
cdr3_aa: CASSFSLRDEQYF

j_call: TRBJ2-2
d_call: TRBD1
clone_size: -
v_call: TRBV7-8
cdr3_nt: TGTGCCAGCAACGGCAGGGGGTGGTCGAACACCGGGGAGCTGTTTTTT
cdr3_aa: CASNGRGWSNTGELFF

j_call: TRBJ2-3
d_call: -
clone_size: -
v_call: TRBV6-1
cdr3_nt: TGTGCCAGCAGTGAAGAGATTAGAGATACGCAGTATTTT
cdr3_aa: CASSEEIRDTQYF

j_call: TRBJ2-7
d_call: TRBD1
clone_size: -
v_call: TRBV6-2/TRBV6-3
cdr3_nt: TGTGCCAGCAGTTCCGGGACAGGGGCCCGTTCGTACTTC
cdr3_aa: CASSSGTGARSYF

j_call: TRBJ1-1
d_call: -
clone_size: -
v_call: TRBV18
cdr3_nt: TGTGCCAGCTCTACATCGACAGGAACCAACACTGAAGCTTTCTTT
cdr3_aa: CASSTSTGTNTEAFF

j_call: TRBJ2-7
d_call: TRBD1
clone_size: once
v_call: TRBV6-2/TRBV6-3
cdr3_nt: TGTGCCAGCAGATACGACAGGGTCGGCCTCTACGAGCAGTACTTC
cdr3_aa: CASRYDRVGLYEQYF

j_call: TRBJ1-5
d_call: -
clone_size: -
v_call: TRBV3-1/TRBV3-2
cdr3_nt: TGTGCCAGCAGCCAAGAGGTGGGAGGGGATAGGGATCAGCCCCAGCATTTT
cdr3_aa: CASSQEVGGDRDQPQHF

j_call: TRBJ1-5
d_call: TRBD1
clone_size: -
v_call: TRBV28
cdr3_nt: TGTGCCAGCAGTTTGGAGTTTCGGGGACAGGGGAGGAATCAGCCCCAGCATTTT
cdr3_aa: CASSLEFRGQGRNQPQHF

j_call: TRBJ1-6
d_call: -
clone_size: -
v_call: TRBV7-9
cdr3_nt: TGTGCCAGCAGCTCTACAGGGTTAGCCAATTCACCCCTCCACTTT
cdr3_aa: CASSSTGLANSPLHF

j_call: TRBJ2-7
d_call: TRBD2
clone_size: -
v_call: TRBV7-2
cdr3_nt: TGTGCCAGCAGCTTAGGAATTGGCGGGGGTTCCTACGAGCAGTACTTC
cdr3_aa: CASSLGIGGGSYEQYF

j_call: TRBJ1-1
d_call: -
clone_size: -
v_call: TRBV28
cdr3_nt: TGTGCCAGCGCTACTAGCGTAGCATTCATGAACACTGAAGCTTTCTTT
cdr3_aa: CASATSVAFMNTEAFF

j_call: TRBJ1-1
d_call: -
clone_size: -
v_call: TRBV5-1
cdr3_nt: TGCGCCAGCAGCTCCTCTGTTGCGGGGCAGAAAGCTTTCTTT
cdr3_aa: CASSSSVAGQKAFF

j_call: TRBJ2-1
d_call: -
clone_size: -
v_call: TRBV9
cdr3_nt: TGTGCCAGCAGCGGCGGGGCGAATGAGCAGTTCTTC
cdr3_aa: CASSGGANEQFF

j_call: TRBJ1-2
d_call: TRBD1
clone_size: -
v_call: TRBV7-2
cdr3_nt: TGTGCCAGCAGCGCCGGGACAGGGGTCCGTCTCTATGGCTACACCTTC
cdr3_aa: CASSAGTGVRLYGYTF

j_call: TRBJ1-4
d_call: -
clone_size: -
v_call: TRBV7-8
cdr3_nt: TGTGCCAGCAGCTTAGCGCTACGGGAGATTAATGAAAAACTGTTTTTT
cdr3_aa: CASSLALREINEKLFF

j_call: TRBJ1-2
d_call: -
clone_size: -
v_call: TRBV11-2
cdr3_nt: TGTGCCAGCAGCTTAGGTGTGGGGGGGTTCGGAGGCTACACCTTC
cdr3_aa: CASSLGVGGFGGYTF

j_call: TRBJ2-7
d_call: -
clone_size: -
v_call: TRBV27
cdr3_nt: TGTGCCAGCAGTTTCGCAGGGGAGAACTACGAGCAGTACTTC
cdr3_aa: CASSFAGENYEQYF

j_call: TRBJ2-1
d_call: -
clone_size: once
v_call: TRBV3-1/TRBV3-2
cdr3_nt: TGTGCCAGCAGCTACGGGAGTCCGATTTTTGGGGGCAATGAGCAGTTCTTC
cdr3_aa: CASSYGSPIFGGNEQFF

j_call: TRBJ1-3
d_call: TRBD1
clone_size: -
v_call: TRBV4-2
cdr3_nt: TGTGCCAGCAGCCAAGCGGCGTGGACAGGGTCTGGAAACACCATATATTTT
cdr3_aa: CASSQAAWTGSGNTIYF

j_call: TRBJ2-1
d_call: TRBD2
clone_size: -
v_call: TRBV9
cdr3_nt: TGTGCCAGCAGCGTAGAATTCGGGGGGGGCCCCTACAATGAGCAGTTCTTC
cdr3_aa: CASSVEFGGGPYNEQFF

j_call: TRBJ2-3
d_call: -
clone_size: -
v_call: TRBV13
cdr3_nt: TGTGCCAGCAGCTTAGGCGGGACAACCCTGAGCACAGATACGCAGTATTTT
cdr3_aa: CASSLGGTTLSTDTQYF

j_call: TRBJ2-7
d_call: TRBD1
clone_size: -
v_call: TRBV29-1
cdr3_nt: TGCAGCGTTGTGGACAGGGGTCTTTACGAGCAGTACTTC
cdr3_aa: CSVVDRGLYEQYF

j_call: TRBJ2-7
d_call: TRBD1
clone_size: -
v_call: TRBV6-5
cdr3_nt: TGTGCCAGCAGTTCCCCGGGACAGGCATCCTACGAGCAGTACTTC
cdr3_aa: CASSSPGQASYEQYF

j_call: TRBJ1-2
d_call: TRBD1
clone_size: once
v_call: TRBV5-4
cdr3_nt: TGTGCCAGCAGCCCTACAGGGGGGACTATCGGCTACACCTTC
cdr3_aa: CASSPTGGTIGYTF

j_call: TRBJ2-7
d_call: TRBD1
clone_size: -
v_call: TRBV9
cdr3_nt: TGTGCCAGCAACCCGGGACAGGGGGACGAGCAGTACTTC
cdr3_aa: CASNPGQGDEQYF

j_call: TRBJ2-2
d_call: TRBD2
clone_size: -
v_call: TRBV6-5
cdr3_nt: TGTGCCAGCGGCCGGGGGGTTGACACCGGGGAGCTGTTTTTT
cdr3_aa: CASGRGVDTGELFF

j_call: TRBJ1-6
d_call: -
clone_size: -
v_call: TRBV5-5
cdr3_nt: TGTGCCAGCAGCTTGGACCAGGCGAGCTCCTATAATTCACCCCTCCACTTT
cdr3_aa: CASSLDQASSYNSPLHF

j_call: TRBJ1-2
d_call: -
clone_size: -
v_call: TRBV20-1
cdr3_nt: TGCAGTGCTAGTTCCAGGGATGGCTATGGCTACACCTTC
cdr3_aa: CSASSRDGYGYTF

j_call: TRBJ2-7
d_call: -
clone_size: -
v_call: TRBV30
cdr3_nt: TGTGCCTGGAGCCCCCTCAGCGAGGGCACCGAGCAGTACTTC
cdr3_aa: CAWSPLSEGTEQYF

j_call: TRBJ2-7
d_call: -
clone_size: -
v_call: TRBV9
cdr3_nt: TGTGCCAGCAGCGTAGATAATCGAGGTGGCGAGCAGTACTTC
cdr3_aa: CASSVDNRGGEQYF

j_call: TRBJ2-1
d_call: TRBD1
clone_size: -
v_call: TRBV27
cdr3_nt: TGTGCCAGCAGTCCCCCGGGACAGCGGAAGAATGAGCAGTTCTTC
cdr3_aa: CASSPPGQRKNEQFF

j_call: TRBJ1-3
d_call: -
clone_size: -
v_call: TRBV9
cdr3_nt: TGTGCCAGCACTCTAACTGGCGGATGGGCTGGAAACACCATATATTTT
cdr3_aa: CASTLTGGWAGNTIYF

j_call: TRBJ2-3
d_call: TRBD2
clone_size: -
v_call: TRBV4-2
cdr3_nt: TGTGCCAGCAGCCAAGATAGGTCGGGACTAGGCTCCACAGATACGCAGTATTTT
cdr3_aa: CASSQDRSGLGSTDTQYF

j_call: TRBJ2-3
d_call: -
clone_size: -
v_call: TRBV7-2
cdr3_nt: TGTGCCAGCAGCTTAGACGGGAACACAGATACGCAGTATTTT
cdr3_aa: CASSLDGNTDTQYF

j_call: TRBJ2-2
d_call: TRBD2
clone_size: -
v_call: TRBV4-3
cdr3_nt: TGCGCCAGCAGCCCAGCTAGCGGAGGGAACACCGGGGAGCTGTTTTTT
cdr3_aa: CASSPASGGNTGELFF

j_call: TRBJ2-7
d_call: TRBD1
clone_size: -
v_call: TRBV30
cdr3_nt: TGTGCCTGGGGACAGGGTTACGAGCAGTACTTC
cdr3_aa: CAWGQGYEQYF

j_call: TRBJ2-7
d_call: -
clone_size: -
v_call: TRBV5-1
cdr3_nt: TGCGCCAGCAGCTTAGGAGGGGATTCCTACGAGCAGTACTTC
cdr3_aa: CASSLGGDSYEQYF

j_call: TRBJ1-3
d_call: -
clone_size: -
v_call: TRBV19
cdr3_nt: TGTGCCAGTAGTATGCGGACAGTTGGAAACACCATATATTTT
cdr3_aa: CASSMRTVGNTIYF

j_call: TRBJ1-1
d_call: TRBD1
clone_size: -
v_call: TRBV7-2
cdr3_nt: TGTGCCAGCAGCACATACAGGGGTAGGACTGAAGCTTTCTTT
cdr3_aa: CASSTYRGRTEAFF

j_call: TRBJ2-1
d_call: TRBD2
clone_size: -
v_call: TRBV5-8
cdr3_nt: TGTGCCAGCAGCTCTGGCCTCGGACTAGCGGGGGACTACAATGAGCAGTTCTTC
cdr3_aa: CASSSGLGLAGDYNEQFF

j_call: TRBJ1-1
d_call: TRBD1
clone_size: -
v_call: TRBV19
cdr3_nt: TGTGCCACCCAAAGGACAGCAGGGGGCTACACTGAAGCTTTCTTT
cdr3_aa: CATQRTAGGYTEAFF

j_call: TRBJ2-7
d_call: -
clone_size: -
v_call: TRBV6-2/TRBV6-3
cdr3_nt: TGTGCCAGCAGTTACAGGGGTCAAGAGCAGTACTTC
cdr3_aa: CASSYRGQEQYF

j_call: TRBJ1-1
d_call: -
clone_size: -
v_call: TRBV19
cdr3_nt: TGTGCCAGTAGCCAGCCGGGACACCTGAACACTGAAGCTTTCTTT
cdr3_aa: CASSQPGHLNTEAFF

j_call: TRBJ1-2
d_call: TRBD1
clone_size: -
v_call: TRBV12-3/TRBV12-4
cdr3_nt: TGTGCCAGCAGTCTAGGGACAGGGTATGGCTACACCTTC
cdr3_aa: CASSLGTGYGYTF

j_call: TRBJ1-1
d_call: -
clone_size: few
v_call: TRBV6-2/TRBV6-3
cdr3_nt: TGTGCCAGCAGTTACCCCCCGGGCAGGGCCCACATGAACACTGAAGCTTTCTTT
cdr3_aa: CASSYPPGRAHMNTEAFF

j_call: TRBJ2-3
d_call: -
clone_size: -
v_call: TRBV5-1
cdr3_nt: TGCGCCAGCAGCTTGGACTCATCCACAGATACGCAGTATTTT
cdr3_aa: CASSLDSSTDTQYF

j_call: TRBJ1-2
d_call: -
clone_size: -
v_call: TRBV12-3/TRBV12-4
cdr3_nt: TGTGCCAGCAGTTTTAGCGGGAATGGCTACACCTTC
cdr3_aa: CASSFSGNGYTF

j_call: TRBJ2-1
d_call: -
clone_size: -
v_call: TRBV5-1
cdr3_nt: TGCGCCAGCAGCTTAATCCTAGCAGGGGGGACCAATGAGCAGTTCTTC
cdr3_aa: CASSLILAGGTNEQFF

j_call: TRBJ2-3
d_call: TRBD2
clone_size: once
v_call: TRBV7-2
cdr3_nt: TGTGCCAGCGCCGTCTCGCGGGTGCTAGCGGATACAGATACGCAGTATTTT
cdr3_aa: CASAVSRVLADTDTQYF

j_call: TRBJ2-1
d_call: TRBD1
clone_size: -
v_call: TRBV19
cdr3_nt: TGTGCCAGTACGGACAGGGGAGCCTACAATGAGCAGTTCTTC
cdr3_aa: CASTDRGAYNEQFF

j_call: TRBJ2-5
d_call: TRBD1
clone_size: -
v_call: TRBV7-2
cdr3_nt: TGTGCCAGCAGCCGGTCCGGGACAGCTCAAGAGACCCAGTACTTC
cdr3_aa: CASSRSGTAQETQYF

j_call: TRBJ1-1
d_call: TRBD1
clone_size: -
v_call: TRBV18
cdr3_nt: TGTGCCAGCTCACCATCCTCACAGGGGCCCGAAGCTTTCTTT
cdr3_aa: CASSPSSQGPEAFF

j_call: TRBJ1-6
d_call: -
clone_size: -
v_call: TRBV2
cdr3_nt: TGTGCCGGCCGGAGGGAGAGCTCCTATAATTCACCCCTCCACTTT
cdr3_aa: CAGRRESSYNSPLHF

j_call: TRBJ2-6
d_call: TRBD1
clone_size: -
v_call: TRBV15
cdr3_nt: TGTGCCACCAGCAGGGACAGGGGGTCCTCTGGGGCCAACGTCCTGACTTTC
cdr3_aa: CATSRDRGSSGANVLTF